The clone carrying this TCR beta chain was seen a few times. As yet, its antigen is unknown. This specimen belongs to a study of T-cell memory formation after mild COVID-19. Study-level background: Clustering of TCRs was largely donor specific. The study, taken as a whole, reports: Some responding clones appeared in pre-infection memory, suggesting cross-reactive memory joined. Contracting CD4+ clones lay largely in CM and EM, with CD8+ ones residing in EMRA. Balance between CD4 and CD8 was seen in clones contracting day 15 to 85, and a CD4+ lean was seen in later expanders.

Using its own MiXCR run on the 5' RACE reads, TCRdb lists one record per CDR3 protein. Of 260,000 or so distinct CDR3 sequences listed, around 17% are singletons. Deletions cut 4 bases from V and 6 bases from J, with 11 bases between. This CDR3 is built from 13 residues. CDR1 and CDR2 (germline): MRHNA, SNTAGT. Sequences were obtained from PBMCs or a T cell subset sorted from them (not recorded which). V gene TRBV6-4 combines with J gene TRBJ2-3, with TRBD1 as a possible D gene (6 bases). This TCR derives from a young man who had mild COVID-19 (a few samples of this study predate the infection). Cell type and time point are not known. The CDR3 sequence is CASSVQGGDTQYF. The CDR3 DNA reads TGTGCCAGCAGTGTACAGGGTGGGGATACGCAGTATTTT.